This T cell receptor (beta chain) was obtained from a study of post-analysis software for immune sequencing data. About the study: The cohort encompassed relapsing-remitting, secondary progressive and progressive-relapsing multiple sclerosis disease courses. Study-wide findings and caveats: The study found TRBV5-6, TRBV5-1 and TRBV20-1 among about five TRBV segments more frequent in patients than controls. Normalized Chao1 diversity was significantly lower in multiple sclerosis patients than in controls. Samples from a shared batch, those prepared together, strongly co-clustered by F measure.

Germline V lookup: CDR1 LGHDT, CDR2 YNNKEL (reference sequence). CDR3 size: 18 residues. Concerning this clonotype: No antigen is known for it. Relative to the germline gene, one junction end is altered; a read error may explain this.

cDNA libraries of TCR beta carried unique molecular identifiers. Between roughly 0.9 and 11 million T cells gave rise to 500,000 to 600,000 cDNA molecules. TCRdb fed the PCR reads into MiXCR, producing one record per CDR3 protein. The sample shows some 690,000 distinct CDR3 sequences, approximately 30% of them seen only once. The chain joins TRBV3-1 to TRBJ2-1, with D possibly being TRBD2 (7 bases). This sequence was found in a girl aged 10 to 17 with multiple sclerosis. The specimen was blood. This chain's CDR3 is CASSQEWGGRSAGNEQFF. The CDR3 bases are TGTGCCAGCAGCCAAGAGTGGGGGGGGCGCTCAGCGGGAAATGAACAGTTCTTC.